The next 5 T cell receptor beta chains were all read from a single sample in a study of HIV-infected children after antiretroviral therapy interruption. The treatment here: PENTA 11 planned treatment interruption arm or continuous ART arm. A 3' RACE protocol on RNA, with unique molecular identifiers, produced the TCR library. TCRdb fed the 3' RACE reads into MiXCR, producing one record per CDR3 protein. Of more than 12,000 distinct CDR3 sequences listed, 3% to 4% were seen once; the top ten hold roughly 34%. The specimen was CD45RO+ CD8+ T cells from PBMCs, pooled from several time points, collected from a donor given antiretroviral therapy, either interrupted or continuous. The subset was: memory CD8+ CD45RO+ CD45RA- T cells. The receptors shown here come from a pool of human donors with HIV.

This clonotype has a handful of counts. This rearrangement joins TRBV3-1 to TRBJ2-7; tentative D call: TRBD1 (6 bases). Germline V gene lookup returns CDR1 LGHDT and CDR2 YNNKEL (reference sequence). The CDR3 contains 15 residues. With 4 bases removed from V and 0 bases from J, the gap between germline ends came to 13 bases. The CDR3 DNA is TGTGCCAGCAGCCTAGGGGGACGGTCCTCCTACGAGCAGTACTTC. This sequence encodes CASSLGGRSSYEQYF.

The sample holds many counts of this clonotype. This chain links TRBV6-4 with TRBJ2-3; TRBD2 matches at 8 bases. Germline V gives CDR1 MRHNA, CDR2 SNTAGT. The CDR3 has 16 residues. The J segment lost 0 bases and the V segment lost 2 bases, leaving 4 bases of the junction unmatched. CDR3 protein: CASSDRAGDSTDTQYF. In nucleotides, the CDR3 is TGTGCCAGCAGTGACAGAGCGGGGGACAGCACAGATACGCAGTATTTT.

This clonotype has only a few counts. The chain uses TRBV19 and TRBJ2-3; D call uncertain. Germline V CDR1 and CDR2: LNHDA, SQIVND (reference sequence). The CDR3 extends over 14 amino acids. V was clipped by 3 bases and J by 5 bases, with 12 bases between them. The CDR3 DNA reads TGTGCCAGTAGTATTAAGGCGCTGGAAGATACGCAGTATTTT. Encoded protein: CASSIKALEDTQYF.

This clonotype appeared many times. The chain recombines TRBV9 with TRBJ1-2, with D possibly TRBD1 on 5 matching bases. Germline V lookup: CDR1 SGDLS, CDR2 YYNGEE. There are 15 residues in the CDR3. V lost 0 bases and J 4 bases, leaving 13 bases between the germline ends. CDR3 amino acids: CASSVVRAWVYGYTF. CDR3 in DNA: TGTGCCAGCAGCGTAGTCAGGGCCTGGGTCTATGGCTACACCTTC.

In this sample, this clonotype turned up many times. The V and J genes are TRBV18 and TRBJ2-2, with a possible D match to TRBD1 (6 bases). Per germline, CDR1 KGHSH and CDR2 LQKENI. With 1 base removed from V and 4 bases from J, the gap between germline ends came to 10 bases. CDR3 size: 15 residues. Here the CDR3 reads CASSPLSGVTGELFF. The CDR3 region has the DNA TGTGCCAGCTCACCACTGTCAGGGGTCACCGGGGAGCTGTTTTTT.